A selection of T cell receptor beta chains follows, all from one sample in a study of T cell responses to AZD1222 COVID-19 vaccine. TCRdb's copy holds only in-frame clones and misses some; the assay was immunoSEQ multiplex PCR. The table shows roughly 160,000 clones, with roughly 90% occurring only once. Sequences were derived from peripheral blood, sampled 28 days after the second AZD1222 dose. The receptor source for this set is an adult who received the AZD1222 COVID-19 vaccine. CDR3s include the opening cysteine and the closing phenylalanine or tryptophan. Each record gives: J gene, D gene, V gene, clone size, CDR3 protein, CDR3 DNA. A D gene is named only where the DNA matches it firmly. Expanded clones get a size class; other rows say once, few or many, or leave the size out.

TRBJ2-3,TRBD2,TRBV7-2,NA,CASSPGGGDTQYF,TGTGCCAGCAGCCCGGGGGGTGGGGATACGCAGTATTTT
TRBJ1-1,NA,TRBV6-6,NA,CASSAGTQNTEAFF,TGTGCCAGCAGTGCCGGGACACAGAACACTGAAGCTTTCTTT
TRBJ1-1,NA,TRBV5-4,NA,CASSLPQGLGTEAFF,TGTGCCAGCAGCTTGCCCCAGGGTCTAGGCACTGAAGCTTTCTTT
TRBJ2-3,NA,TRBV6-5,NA,CASSFTHTDTQYF,TGTGCCAGCAGTTTTACCCACACAGATACGCAGTATTTT
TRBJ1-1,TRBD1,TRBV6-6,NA,CASRKSGGEITEAFF,TGTGCCAGCAGGAAGTCAGGGGGCGAGATAACTGAAGCTTTCTTT
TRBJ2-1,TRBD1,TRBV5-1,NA,CASSLVGTGVGEQFF,TGCGCCAGCAGCTTGGTAGGGACAGGGGTTGGTGAGCAGTTCTTC
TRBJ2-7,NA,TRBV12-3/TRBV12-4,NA,CASSHRGEQYF,TGTGCCAGCAGTCACCGGGGGGAGCAGTACTTC
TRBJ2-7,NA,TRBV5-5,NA,CASSPEAATYEQYF,TGTGCCAGCAGCCCTGAGGCGGCCACCTACGAGCAGTACTTC
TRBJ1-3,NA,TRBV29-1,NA,CSVESFTGNTIYF,TGCAGCGTTGAATCCTTTACTGGAAACACCATATATTTT
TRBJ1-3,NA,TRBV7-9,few,CASSPGRISGNTIYF,TGTGCCAGCAGCCCCGGACGGATCTCTGGAAACACCATATATTTT
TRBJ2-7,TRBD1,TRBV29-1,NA,CSVGVRTGSYEQYF,TGCAGCGTCGGGGTCAGGACAGGTTCTTACGAGCAGTACTTC
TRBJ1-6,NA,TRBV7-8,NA,CASSFLLGSNSPLHF,TGTGCCAGCAGCTTCCTGCTAGGATCGAATTCACCCCTCCACTTT
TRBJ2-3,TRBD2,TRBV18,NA,CASSPRTSGGILSDTQYF,TGTGCCAGCTCACCGAGGACTAGCGGGGGGATCCTCTCAGATACGCAGTATTTT
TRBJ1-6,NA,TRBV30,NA,CASTGGYNSPLHF,TGTGCCAGTACGGGGGGGTATAATTCACCCCTCCACTTT
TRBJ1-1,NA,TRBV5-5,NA,CASSAQLGSNTEAFF,TGTGCCAGCAGCGCTCAATTGGGCAGCAACACTGAAGCTTTCTTT